This paragraph covers one T cell receptor (beta chain) sequence. This specimen comes from a study of shared clonotypes between healthy human individuals. Study background: Each donor had three CD4 naive, three CD4 memory, two CD8 naive and one CD8 memory plate.

Original methodology: Quality scores were absent from the junction-only immunoSEQ sequences, so filtering differed. Some clones are missing from TCRdb's copy, which holds only in-frame ones; the method was immunoSEQ multiplex PCR. V, J and clone size reflect that table, while D and trimming were determined from the DNA. The sample holds fewer than 850,000 clones, more than 70% seen once. The CDR3 covers 13 residues. From germline, CDR1 is SNHLY and CDR2 FYNNEI. Sequenced material: memory CD4+ T cells sorted from blood. Noted subset: CD45RA-negative fraction. The chain uses TRBV2 and TRBJ2-2; D is possibly TRBD1 (6 bases). The source of this sequence is a woman under 40 in good health. CDR3 in DNA: TGTGCGATAACAGGGCTTGGCTTCGGGGAGCTGTTTTTT. Amino acids: CAITGLGFGELFF.